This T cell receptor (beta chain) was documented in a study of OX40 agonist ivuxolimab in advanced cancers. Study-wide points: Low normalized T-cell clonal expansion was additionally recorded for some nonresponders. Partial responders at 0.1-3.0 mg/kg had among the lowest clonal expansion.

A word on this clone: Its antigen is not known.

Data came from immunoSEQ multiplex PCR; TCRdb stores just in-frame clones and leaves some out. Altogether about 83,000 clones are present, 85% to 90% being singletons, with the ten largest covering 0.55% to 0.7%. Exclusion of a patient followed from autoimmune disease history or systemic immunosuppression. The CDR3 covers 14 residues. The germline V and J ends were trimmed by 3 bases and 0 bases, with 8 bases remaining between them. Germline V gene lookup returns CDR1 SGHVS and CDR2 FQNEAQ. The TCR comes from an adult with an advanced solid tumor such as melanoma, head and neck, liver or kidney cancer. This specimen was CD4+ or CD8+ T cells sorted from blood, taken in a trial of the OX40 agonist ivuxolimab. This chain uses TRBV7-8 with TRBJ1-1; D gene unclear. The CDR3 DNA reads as TGTGCCAGCAGCTTTTCTGAGGTGAACACTGAAGCTTTCTTT. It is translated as CASSFSEVNTEAFF.